The entry below gives a single TCR beta chain sequence along with its context. Germline CDR1 is SEHNR and CDR2 is FQNEAQ (reference sequence). The CDR3 covers 16 residues. The ends lost 5 bases at V and 4 bases at J; junction bases unmatched: 10. Preparation of the TCRbeta library involved a method that used unique molecular identifiers. TCRdb passed the PCR reads through MiXCR, listing each CDR3 protein once. The sample holds some 550,000 distinct CDR3 sequences; around 19% are singletons and the top ten take roughly 3.3%. This entry belongs to a study of T-cell reconstitution after alpha-beta-depleted transplantation in children.

This TCR derives from a human donor who donated a stem cell graft to a child with acute lymphoblastic leukemia. The V call is TRBV7-9, the J call TRBJ1-2; 10 nucleotides align to TRBD1. The input for sequencing was PBMCs from the stem cell graft donor, taken from the stem cell graft. CDR3 amino acids: CASSPRTGGQFYGYTF. The CDR3, as DNA: TGTGCCAGCAGCCCACGGACAGGGGGGCAGTTCTATGGCTACACCTTC.